The present TCR beta chain was sequenced within a study of T cells after yellow fever vaccination. For TCR, cDNA came from 5'RACE template switching, which added a universal primer site and UMIs. Via MiXCR, TCRdb re-called the 5' RACE reads, giving one row per CDR3 protein. Among roughly 120,000 distinct CDR3 sequences listed, about 7.8% were seen once. This clonotype was picked up many times. Its antigen is undetermined. Study conclusions and caveats: Clones that expanded after primary vaccination mostly reappeared after the booster (roughly 95% CD4, approximately 87% CD8).

This TCR was recovered from a man between 18 and 35 years old who received the YFV17D yellow fever vaccine. Sample: CD4+ T cells sorted from PBMCs, taken more than 40 days after the first yellow fever vaccination.

As DNA, the CDR3 is TGTGCCAGTAGTTATCCTCCCGGGACTAGATTCGATGAGCAGTTCTTC. Translated, it gives CASSYPPGTRFDEQFF. The chain carries TRBV19 and TRBJ2-1, with TRBD2 identical over 8 bases. This CDR3 has 16 amino acids. Germline V gene sequence: CDR1 LNHDA, CDR2 SQIVND (reference sequence). V lost 5 bases, J lost 8 bases, and 14 bases stayed unmatched.